Below are 32 T cell receptor beta chains sequenced from a single sample in a study of blood T cell repertoires in COVID-19. Profiled with immunoSEQ multiplex PCR; TCRdb holds only in-frame clones, not every one. This table has 200,000 to 300,000 clones, 84% appearing once. Material: peripheral blood. The source is a man aged 50 to 59 with acute or convalescent COVID-19.

This clone has more than one count but fewer than ten. The chain employs TRBV1 and TRBJ2-7; the table's D call, TRBD2, has no DNA check behind it. TRBV1 is listed as a pseudogene. This CDR3 comprises 16 residues. CDR3 nucleotides: TGCACCAGCAGCCAGATGGGCAAGCGGGGGGACTACGAGCAGTACTTC. It specifies CTSSQMGKRGDYEQYF.

The V gene is TRBV7-2, the J gene TRBJ2-7; TRBD2 agrees at 8 bases. This CDR3 has 19 amino acids. Per germline, CDR1 SGHTA and CDR2 FQGNSA. The J segment lost 1 base and the V segment lost 0 bases, leaving 14 bases of the junction unmatched. The CDR3 reads CASSLAASGWAPLSYEQYF. In DNA, the CDR3 is TGTGCCAGCAGCTTAGCGGCTAGCGGGTGGGCCCCTCTTTCCTACGAGCAGTACTTC.

V and J are TRBV3-1 (or the pseudogene TRBV3-2) and TRBJ1-4; 8 bases align to TRBD1. The CDR3 length is 14 residues. With V trimmed by 3 bases and J by 7 bases, 4 bases remained unmatched. Per germline, CDR1 LGHDT and CDR2 YNNKEL (reference sequence). CDR3: CASSQNRGGEKLFF. In DNA form, the CDR3 reads TGTGCCAGCAGCCAGAACAGGGGGGGTGAAAAACTGTTTTTT.

This clone was counted between two and nine times. The rearrangement joins TRBV7-2 to TRBJ2-1; TRBD2 matches 9 bases. The CDR3 runs 17 residues. CDR1 SGHTA and CDR2 FQGNSA come from the germline V gene. V lost 3 bases, J lost 4 bases, and 10 bases stayed unmatched. As DNA, the CDR3 is TGTGCCAGCAGCTTCCCGATCCTAGCGGGAACTTACAATGAGCAGTTCTTC. Its translation: CASSFPILAGTYNEQFF.

This clone showed up just a few times. CDR3 sequence: CASSPRQGAKGEKLFF. The CDR3 bases are TGTGCCAGCAGTCCCAGACAGGGGGCGAAGGGGGAAAAACTGTTTTTT. The V and J genes are TRBV27 and TRBJ1-4; 10 nucleotides line up with TRBD1. Germline V CDR1 and CDR2: MNHEY, SMNVEV (reference sequence). The ends lost 5 bases at V and 8 bases at J; junction bases unmatched: 11. The CDR3 loop spans 16 amino acids.

V usage is TRBV5-4 and J usage is TRBJ2-1; D remains ambiguous. The CDR3 extends over 15 amino acids. Germline V gene lookup returns CDR1 SGHNT and CDR2 YYREEE (reference sequence). V gave up 3 bases and J gave up 4 bases, with 14 bases separating them. CDR3 bases: TGTGCCAGCAGCTCTTACAGAAATTTTTACAATGAGCAGTTCTTC. Protein: CASSSYRNFYNEQFF. Together with reference TRBV5-4 and TRBJ2-1, the CDR3 gives the full variable domain: ETGVTQSPTHLIKTRGQQVTLRCSSQSGHNTVSWYQQALGQGPQFIFQYYREEENGRGNFPPRFSGLQFPNYSSELNVNALELDDSALYLCASSSYRNFYNEQFFGPGTRLTVL.

This rearrangement joins TRBV5-1 to TRBJ2-5, with 7 bases aligning to TRBD1. Trimming at V came to 3 bases and at J to 2 bases, leaving 4 bases not matched to a gene. The CDR3 contains 14 residues. CDR1 is SGHRS, CDR2 YFSETQ, per germline. In nucleotides, the CDR3 is TGCGCCAGCAGCTGGACAGGACAACAAGAGACCCAGTACTTC. The encoded protein is CASSWTGQQETQYF.

The gene calls are TRBV6-2 or TRBV6-3 and TRBJ1-4, with a possible D match to TRBD1 (5 bases). Germline V gene sequence: CDR1 MNHEY, CDR2 SVGEGT. V shed 5 bases and J shed 6 bases, with 16 bases lying between them. This CDR3 comprises 15 residues. CDR3 coding DNA: TGTGCCAGCAGTCTCCTCCTTTGGGGCTATGAAAAACTGTTTTTT. Protein product: CASSLLLWGYEKLFF.

This clone was observed a single time. V is TRBV14 and J is TRBJ2-1; 9 bases map to TRBD2. V shed 5 bases, J shed 9 bases, and the junction held 8 bases outside the gene matches. CDR3 length: 14 residues. Germline loops: CDR1 SGHDN, CDR2 FVKESK. CDR3: CASSRALAGFEQFF. DNA of the CDR3: TGTGCCAGCAGCAGAGCCCTAGCGGGATTTGAGCAGTTCTTC.

The rearrangement joins TRBV27 to TRBJ1-5; no clear D gene. Germline loops: CDR1 MNHEY, CDR2 SMNVEV (reference sequence). V shed 4 bases and J shed 2 bases, with 15 bases lying between them. This CDR3 is built from 16 residues. The CDR3 coding sequence is TGTGCCAGCAGTTATAACTCAGCGCGGGGCAATCAGCCCCAGCATTTT. It specifies CASSYNSARGNQPQHF.

The chain employs TRBV18 and TRBJ2-2; D call uncertain. This CDR3 has 13 amino acids. Germline CDR1 is KGHSH and CDR2 is LQKENI. The germline V and J ends were trimmed by 6 bases and 5 bases, with 10 bases remaining between them. This CDR3 is CASSPRATGELFF. CDR3 coding DNA: TGTGCCAGCTCTCCTCGAGCGACCGGGGAGCTGTTTTTT.

The chain joins TRBV4-1 to TRBJ1-5; TRBD1 matches 7 bases. The germline V gene has CDR1 MGHRA and CDR2 YSYEKL. The CDR3 has 16 amino acids. V was clipped by 1 base and J by 3 bases; unmatched bases: 6. The DNA of the CDR3 is TGCGCCAGCAGCCAAGGAACGACAGGGAACAATCAGCCCCAGCATTTT. This sequence encodes CASSQGTTGNNQPQHF.

This clone was seen a few times. The chain carries TRBV6-6 and TRBJ2-1; D not resolved. V dropped 2 bases and J dropped 8 bases, with 13 bases sitting between them. Germline loops: CDR1 MNHNY, CDR2 SVGAGI (reference sequence). The CDR3 totals 14 residues. The CDR3: CASSYGLHWDEQFF. CDR3 in DNA: TGTGCCAGCAGTTACGGGCTACACTGGGATGAGCAGTTCTTC.

The chain uses TRBV6-6 and TRBJ1-2; D is unclear. This CDR3 has 12 amino acids. V was trimmed by 5 bases and J by 8 bases, leaving 12 bases between them. Looked up from germline, CDR1 is MNHNY and CDR2 is SVGAGI (reference sequence). The CDR3: CASSGTPGGYTF. CDR3 nucleotides: TGTGCCAGCAGTGGAACCCCGGGGGGCTACACCTTC.

This chain joins TRBV18 and TRBJ2-2; no definite D call. V lost 1 base, J lost 0 bases, and 6 bases lay in between. The germline V gene encodes CDR1 KGHSH and CDR2 LQKENI. The CDR3 runs 15 residues. The CDR3 DNA is TGTGCCAGCTCACCACGAGGAGCGAACACCGGGGAGCTGTTTTTT. Translation gives CASSPRGANTGELFF.

J is TRBJ1-6 and V is TRBV7-3; 9 nucleotides line up with TRBD1. Looked up from germline, CDR1 is SGHTA and CDR2 is FQGTGA. The CDR3 spans 15 residues. V dropped 4 bases and J dropped 8; count of bases not matched to a gene: 6. In DNA, the CDR3 is TGTGCCAGCAGCTCGACAGGGGGAGTGGATTCACCCCTCCACTTT. This translates into CASSSTGGVDSPLHF. The whole variable domain, filled in from reference TRBV7-3 and TRBJ1-6, reads GAGVSQTPSNKVTEKGKYVELRCDPISGHTALYWYRQSLGQGPEFLIYFQGTGAADDSGLPNDRFFAVRPEGSVSTLKIQRTERGDSAVYLCASSSTGGVDSPLHFGNGTRLTVT.

Here the CDR3 DNA reads TGTGCCAGCACCCTGGGGAGGGGCGATACGCAGTATTTT. The encoded protein is CASTLGRGDTQYF. V is TRBV6-5 and J is TRBJ2-3; 7 nucleotides agree with TRBD2. The CDR3 runs 13 residues. The V segment lost 7 bases and the J segment 6 bases; nucleotides outside the gene matches: 7. Germline V lookup: CDR1 MNHEY, CDR2 SVGAGI.

The chain employs TRBV28 and TRBJ2-5, with TRBD1 identical over 7 bases. The CDR3 is made up of 12 amino acids. Germline V gives CDR1 MDHEN, CDR2 SYDVKM. Unmatched junction bases numbered 2, after V lost 6 bases and J lost 4 bases. The CDR3 region has the DNA TGTGCCAGCAGCCCAGGGGGAGAGACCCAGTACTTC. It is translated as CASSPGGETQYF.

The chain uses TRBV5-1 and TRBJ2-7; D is ambiguous. CDR1 is SGHRS and CDR2 is YFSETQ in the germline V gene. V was clipped by 0 bases and J by 6 bases, with 4 bases between them. CDR3 length equals 11 residues. The CDR3 spells CASSLGLEQYF. The CDR3 DNA reads TGCGCCAGCAGCTTGGGGCTCGAGCAGTACTTC.

This clone was observed a single time. This chain connects TRBV3-1 (or the pseudogene TRBV3-2) to TRBJ2-3; TRBD2 might be the D (5 bases). This CDR3 has 17 residues. CDR1 LGHDT and CDR2 YNNKEL come from the germline V gene (reference sequence). Trimming removed 4 bases from V and 1 base from J, with 18 bases in between. The CDR3 spells CASSLWEPSEGTDTQYF. The CDR3 coding sequence is TGTGCCAGCAGCCTCTGGGAGCCCTCGGAGGGCACAGATACGCAGTATTTT.

The CDR3 sequence is CASSVGTSGSRNTEAFF. CDR3 DNA sequence: TGTGCCAGCAGCGTAGGGACTTCTGGAAGTCGGAACACTGAAGCTTTCTTT. This sequence joins TRBV9 and TRBJ1-1; D gene ambiguous. The ends were cut back, 0 bases at V and 1 base at J, with 16 bases in the middle. Germline CDR1 reads SGDLS; CDR2 reads YYNGEE. There are 17 residues in the CDR3.

The chain links TRBV29-1 to TRBJ1-4; D not certain. Trimming took 6 bases from V and 5 from J, leaving 16 bases between them. CDR1 and CDR2 from the germline V gene are SQVTM and ANQGSEA. The CDR3 extends over 14 amino acids. The CDR3 DNA reads as TGCAGCGTACCGAGTTTGGCAGGAAATGAAAAACTGTTTTTT. Protein: CSVPSLAGNEKLFF.

The chain links TRBV10-3 to TRBJ2-1; TRBD2 matches at 14 bases. The CDR3 length is 16 residues. Losses at the gene ends were 6 bases for V and 4 bases for J; bases not matched to a gene: 5. The V gene's germline CDR1 is ENHRY and CDR2 SYGVKD. CDR3 loop: CAIRGTSGSFYNEQFF. CDR3 nucleotides: TGTGCCATCAGGGGGACTAGCGGGAGCTTTTACAATGAGCAGTTCTTC.

The chain carries TRBV9 and TRBJ1-4; 9 bases map to TRBD1. V lost 8 bases to trimming and J lost 7 bases; unmatched junction nucleotides: 9. This CDR3 region has 14 residues. Germline CDR1 is SGDLS and CDR2 is YYNGEE. The CDR3: CASALGTGSEKLFF. The CDR3 nucleotides are TGTGCCAGTGCTCTAGGGACAGGGAGTGAAAAACTGTTTTTT.

The chain joins TRBV5-4 to TRBJ1-5, with D unclear. Germline loops: CDR1 SGHNT, CDR2 YYREEE (reference sequence). The CDR3 sequence is 13 residues long. The V end lost 0 bases, the J end lost 5 bases, and 6 bases lay between the germline ends. This chain's CDR3 is CASSLDPDQPQHF. In DNA, the CDR3 is TGTGCCAGCAGCTTGGATCCGGATCAGCCCCAGCATTTT.

J is TRBJ1-5 and V is TRBV18; weak D call: TRBD1 (6 bases). Germline CDR1 is KGHSH and CDR2 is LQKENI. The germline V and J ends were trimmed by 3 bases and 4 bases, with 13 bases remaining between them. The CDR3 runs 15 residues. This CDR3 reads CASSPGSGANQPQHF. DNA for the CDR3: TGTGCCAGCTCACCTGGTTCAGGGGCTAATCAGCCCCAGCATTTT.

The table lists this clone with a count of one. The V and J genes are TRBV9 and TRBJ2-3, with 8 bases that match TRBD2. Trimming removed 0 bases from V and 1 base from J; junction bases left unmatched: 10. Germline loops: CDR1 SGDLS, CDR2 YYNGEE. CDR3 length equals 18 residues. CDR3 sequence: CASSVDLGSGARTDTQYF. The CDR3 bases are TGTGCCAGCAGCGTAGATCTAGGTAGCGGGGCCCGCACAGATACGCAGTATTTT. The full variable domain, in which reference TRBV9 and TRBJ2-3 provide the parts outside the CDR3, is DSGVTQTPKHLITATGQRVTLRCSPRSGDLSVYWYQQSLDQGLQFLIQYYNGEERAKGNILERFSAQQFPDLHSELNLSSLELGDSALYFCASSVDLGSGARTDTQYFGPGTRLTVL.

The chain recombines TRBV6-5 with TRBJ1-2, with D unresolved. Trimming removed 8 bases at V and 8 bases at J, with 15 bases between. Looked up from germline, CDR1 is MNHEY and CDR2 is SVGAGI. There are 12 residues in the CDR3. This CDR3 is CASLGFSGGYTF. CDR3 bases: TGTGCCAGCCTCGGATTTTCGGGAGGCTACACCTTC.

The V gene is TRBV9, the J gene TRBJ1-5; D ambiguous. Germline values: CDR1 SGDLS, CDR2 YYNGEE. This CDR3 is 16 amino acids long. Deletions cut 4 bases from V and 2 bases from J, with 16 bases between. CDR3 sequence: CASSPSGHSGNQPQHF. CDR3 nucleotide sequence: TGTGCCAGCAGCCCCAGCGGTCACAGCGGCAATCAGCCCCAGCATTTT.

The chain links TRBV11-2 to TRBJ2-7; TRBD2 agrees at 14 bases. Germline assignment: CDR1 SGHAT and CDR2 FQNNGV. The CDR3 is 19 residues long. V shed 4 bases and J 4 bases; nucleotides not matched to a gene: 15. The CDR3 bases are TGTGCCAGCAGCTCCCGGCGACTAGCGGGAGGGCCCCTCGGATACGAGCAGTACTTC. This encodes CASSSRRLAGGPLGYEQYF.

The chain joins TRBV6-5 to TRBJ1-2; 7 bases line up with TRBD1. The trim removed 6 bases at V and 2 bases at J, leaving 6 bases unmatched. There are 14 residues in the CDR3. Germline lookup yields CDR1 MNHEY and CDR2 SVGAGI. This chain's CDR3 is CASRQGTLNYGYTF. For the CDR3, the DNA is TGTGCCAGCAGACAGGGGACCCTCAACTATGGCTACACCTTC.

The sample holds a few counts of this clone. J is TRBJ2-7 and V is TRBV5-1; D is possibly TRBD2 (5 bases). Germline loops: CDR1 SGHRS, CDR2 YFSETQ. V lost 1 base and J lost 7, with 12 bases in between. This CDR3 contains 13 residues. CDR3 nucleotides: TGCGCCAGCAGCTTGCCAGACGGGGTGGAGCAGTACTTC. Translating gives CASSLPDGVEQYF.